This T cell receptor (beta chain) was sequenced for a study of CD8 T cells in ankylosing spondylitis. Whole-study results and caveats: As for the disease-linked clones, they showed a CD8+ phenotype and occurred at relatively low frequencies in peripheral blood. Typical of ankylosing spondylitis blood, it appeared, was a TCR beta motif of roughly eight highly homologous variants.

About this clonotype itself: Its antigen remains unidentified.

Using quantitative 5'-RACE with molecular barcodes, the authors made TCR beta libraries. TCRdb independently ran MiXCR on the 5' RACE reads; one entry per CDR3 protein. This sample has 150,000 to 200,000 distinct CDR3 sequences, with 9.5% to 10% found just once. The CDR3 covers 17 residues. Per the germline V gene, CDR1 is SGHAT and CDR2 is FQNNGV. V lost 2 bases to trimming and J lost 2 bases, with 18 bases between them. The sample taken for sequencing was blood, either unsorted or a sorted T cell fraction (not recorded which). This TCR came from a female donor with ankylosing spondylitis or in good health (not recorded which). V gene TRBV11-2 combines with J gene TRBJ1-2; D is possibly TRBD1 (5 bases). The CDR3 loop reads CASSLNGQQVLNYGYTF. The CDR3 DNA reads as TGTGCCAGCAGCTTAAATGGGCAACAGGTCCTAAACTATGGCTACACCTTC.